The 16 T cell receptor beta chains below were found in one sample sequenced in a study of blood T cells in healthy people across ages. The authors ran a second PCR of 7 to 11 cycles using a sample-barcoded 5' primer and a J-beta primer mix. TCRdb independently ran MiXCR on the 5' RACE reads; one entry per CDR3 protein. Among under 2,000,000 distinct CDR3 sequences listed, just under 50% were seen once. The sequencing sample was made of blood. These receptors all stem from a middle-aged woman in good health.

DNA for the CDR3: TGTGCCAGCAGCAAAGCCGGACTAGCGGGGGGTTCCTACGAGCAGTACTTC. It yields the protein CASSKAGLAGGSYEQYF. The chain is built from TRBV21-1 and TRBJ2-7; the D call in the table, TRBD2, was not verified against the DNA. TRBV21-1 corresponds to a pseudogene. The CDR3 has 17 amino acids.

V gene TRBV2 combines with J gene TRBJ2-7; D is unresolved. V lost 7 bases to trimming and J lost 2 bases, with 9 bases between them. The CDR3 sequence is 12 residues long. The V gene's germline CDR1 is SNHLY and CDR2 FYNNEI. The CDR3 DNA reads TGTGCCAGCAAGCAATATCCCTACGAGCAGTACTTC. Its translation: CASKQYPYEQYF.

This clonotype was counted a few times. The rearrangement joins TRBV6-5 to TRBJ2-3; 8 bases agree with TRBD2. CDR1 is MNHEY and CDR2 is SVGAGI in the germline V gene. This CDR3 has 15 amino acids. The J segment lost 2 bases and the V segment lost 5 bases, leaving 6 bases of the junction unmatched. CDR3 coding DNA: TGTGCCAGCAGTCTCGGACTAGCCAACACAGATACGCAGTATTTT. Its protein product is CASSLGLANTDTQYF.

This clonotype was found a few times. This chain links TRBV7-3 with TRBJ2-5; 13 nucleotides line up with TRBD2. The CDR3 has 15 amino acids. CDR1 is SGHTA and CDR2 is FQGTGA in the germline V gene. The V and J ends lost 6 bases and 6 bases, in that order; junction bases with no gene match: 7. This chain's CDR3 is CASSPLAGGPQTQYF. The CDR3 coding sequence is TGTGCCAGCAGTCCACTAGCGGGGGGGCCTCAGACCCAGTACTTC. The entire variable domain, with the rest obtained from reference TRBV7-3 and TRBJ2-5, is as follows: GAGVSQTPSNKVTEKGKYVELRCDPISGHTALYWYRQSLGQGPEFLIYFQGTGAADDSGLPNDRFFAVRPEGSVSTLKIQRTERGDSAVYLCASSPLAGGPQTQYFGPGTRLLVL.

This clonotype has just a few counts. The V gene is TRBV20-1, the J gene TRBJ1-2; TRBD1 might be the D (6 bases). This CDR3 spans 13 amino acids. V lost 6 bases and J lost 4, with 15 bases in between. The germline V gene encodes CDR1 DFQATT and CDR2 SNEGSKA (reference sequence). The CDR3 DNA reads as TGCAGTGCATACAGGGATCTCAGCTATGGCTACACCTTC. Protein product: CSAYRDLSYGYTF.

Only a few counts were recorded for this clonotype. This rearrangement joins TRBV6-6 to TRBJ1-2, with D unresolved. V shed 3 bases and J shed 8 bases, with 16 bases lying between them. There are 14 residues in the CDR3. CDR1 is MNHNY, CDR2 SVGAGI, per germline (reference sequence). The CDR3 is CASSYRVHPSGYTF. The CDR3 DNA is TGTGCCAGCAGTTATCGGGTACACCCCTCGGGCTACACCTTC.

V gene TRBV4-2 combines with J gene TRBJ1-1; 9 bases agree with TRBD1. The CDR3 covers 17 residues. J gave up 5 bases and V 1 base, and 11 bases lay outside the gene matches. From germline, CDR1 is LGHNA and CDR2 YNFKEQ. The CDR3 DNA sequence: TGTGCCAGCAGCCAAGGTCCCGGGACAGGGTCGGATACTGAAGCTTTCTTT. This encodes CASSQGPGTGSDTEAFF.

This clonotype has a handful of counts. V is TRBV28 and J is TRBJ2-7; 11 bases map to TRBD1. Germline V gene sequence: CDR1 MDHEN, CDR2 SYDVKM. J was trimmed by 6 bases and V by 6 bases; bases with no gene match: 4. CDR3 length: 13 amino acids. Written as DNA, the CDR3 is TGTGCCAGCAGCTGGACAGGGGGCTCCGAGCAGTACTTC. Protein product: CASSWTGGSEQYF.

This clonotype occurred a few times. CDR3 protein: CSVERGGTDTQYF. The CDR3 DNA is TGCAGCGTTGAAAGGGGAGGCACAGATACGCAGTATTTT. V and J are TRBV29-1 and TRBJ2-3; D tentatively reads TRBD1 or TRBD2 (5 bases each). Germline CDR1 reads SQVTM; CDR2 reads ANQGSEA. The CDR3 runs to 13 residues. The V end was cut by 2 bases, the J end by 1 base, with 7 bases between.

This clonotype turned up a few times. The rearrangement joins TRBV5-1 to TRBJ2-7, with TRBD1 identical over 7 bases. The length of the CDR3 is 14 residues. CDR1 is SGHRS, CDR2 YFSETQ, per germline. The V and J ends lost 1 base and 6 bases, in that order; junction bases with no gene match: 7. DNA for the CDR3: TGCGCCAGCAGCTTGTTCCAGGGGGACGCCGAGCAGTACTTC. Residues: CASSLFQGDAEQYF.

The chain employs TRBV27 and TRBJ2-7; 8 bases agree with TRBD2. Trimming at V came to 0 bases and at J to 2 bases, leaving 3 bases not matched to a gene. The CDR3 is made up of 15 amino acids. CDR1 MNHEY and CDR2 SMNVEV come from the germline V gene (reference sequence). Written as DNA, the CDR3 is TGTGCCAGCAGTTTATCAGCGGGAGCGGCCTACGAGCAGTACTTC. Translation: CASSLSAGAAYEQYF.

Only a few counts were recorded for this clonotype. The V and J genes are TRBV12-3 or TRBV12-4 and TRBJ2-2, with D perhaps matching TRBD2 (5 bases). Trimming took 6 bases from V and 0 from J, leaving 5 bases between them. This CDR3 contains 13 residues. DNA of the CDR3: TGTGCCAGCAGGACTACGAACACCGGGGAGCTGTTTTTT. Its translation is CASRTTNTGELFF.

V and J are TRBV6-6 and TRBJ2-1; 7 bases align to TRBD1. The CDR3 is 16 amino acids. With V trimmed by 6 bases and J by 4 bases, 12 bases remained unmatched. Germline V lookup: CDR1 MNHNY, CDR2 SVGAGI (reference sequence). The CDR3 sequence is CASRDRTGRRYNEQFF. CDR3 bases: TGTGCCAGCAGGGATCGGACAGGCCGGAGGTACAATGAGCAGTTCTTC.

V gene TRBV4-1 combines with J gene TRBJ2-1; 9 bases fit TRBD1. The CDR3 runs 15 residues. Trimming took 0 bases from V and 9 from J; bases not matched to a gene: 6. In germline, CDR1 is MGHRA, CDR2 YSYEKL. CDR3 sequence (DNA): TGCGCCAGCAGCCAAGAGGGGACAGGGTTAGGTGAGCAGTTCTTC. This encodes CASSQEGTGLGEQFF.

V is TRBV25-1 and J is TRBJ2-7, with D uncertain. CDR3 length: 11 residues. Trimming pared 3 bases from V and 6 bases from J, leaving 6 bases between. From germline, CDR1 is MGHDK and CDR2 SYGVNS. CDR3 in DNA: TGTGCCAGCAGTGACTTTCGCGAGCAGTACTTC. It translates to CASSDFREQYF.

V usage is TRBV11-2 and J usage is TRBJ1-2, with TRBD1 matching 8 bases. Germline V gives CDR1 SGHAT, CDR2 FQNNGV. The CDR3 length is 13 residues. J lost 12 bases, V lost 9 bases, and 15 bases had no gene match. Written as DNA, the CDR3 is TGTGCCAGTGGACAGGGCGGTCTGGCCGGCAACACCTTC. It encodes CASGQGGLAGNTF.